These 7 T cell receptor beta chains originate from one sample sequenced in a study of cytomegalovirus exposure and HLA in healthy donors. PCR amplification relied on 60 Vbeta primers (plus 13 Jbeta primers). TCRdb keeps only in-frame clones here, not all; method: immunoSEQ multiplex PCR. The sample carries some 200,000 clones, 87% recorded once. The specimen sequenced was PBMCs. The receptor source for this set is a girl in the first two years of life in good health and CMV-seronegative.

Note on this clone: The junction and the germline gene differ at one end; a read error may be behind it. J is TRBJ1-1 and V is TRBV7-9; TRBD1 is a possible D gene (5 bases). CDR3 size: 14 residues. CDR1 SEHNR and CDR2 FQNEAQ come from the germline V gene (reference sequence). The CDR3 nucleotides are TGTTCCAGCAGTTCACCGGACGGGACTCATGAAGCTTTCTTT. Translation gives CSSSSPDGTHEAFF.

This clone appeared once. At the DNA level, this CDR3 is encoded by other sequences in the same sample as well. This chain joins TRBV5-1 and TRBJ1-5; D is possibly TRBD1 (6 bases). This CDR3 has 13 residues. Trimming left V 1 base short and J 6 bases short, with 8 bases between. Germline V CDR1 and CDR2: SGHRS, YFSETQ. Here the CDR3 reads CASSLQGGQPQHF. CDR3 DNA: TGCGCCAGCAGCTTGCAAGGGGGTCAGCCCCAGCATTTT.

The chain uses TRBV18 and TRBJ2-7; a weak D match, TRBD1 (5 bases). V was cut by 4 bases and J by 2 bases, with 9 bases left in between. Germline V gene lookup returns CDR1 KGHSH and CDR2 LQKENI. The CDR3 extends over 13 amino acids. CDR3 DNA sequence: TGTGCCAGCTCACGACAGACAGCCTACGAGCAGTACTTC. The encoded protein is CASSRQTAYEQYF.

CDR3 sequence: CASSQPDSTDTQYF. In nucleotides, the CDR3 is TGCGCCAGCAGCCAACCCGACTCCACAGATACGCAGTATTTT. The V call is TRBV4-1, the J call TRBJ2-3; D uncertain. Germline-derived CDR1 and CDR2 are MGHRA and YSYEKL. V lost 2 bases and J lost 2, with 8 bases in between. This CDR3 has 14 residues.

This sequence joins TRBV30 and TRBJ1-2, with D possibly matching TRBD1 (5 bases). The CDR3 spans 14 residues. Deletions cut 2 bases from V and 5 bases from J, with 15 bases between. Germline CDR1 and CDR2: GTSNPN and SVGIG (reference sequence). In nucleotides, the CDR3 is TGTGCCTGGAGTTCGGGGGTGTTCGAGTATGGCTACACCTTC. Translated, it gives CAWSSGVFEYGYTF.

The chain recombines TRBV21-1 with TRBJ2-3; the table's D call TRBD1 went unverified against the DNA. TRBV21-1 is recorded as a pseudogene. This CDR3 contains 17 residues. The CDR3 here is CASSKVPTGRRTDTQYF. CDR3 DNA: TGTGCCAGCAGCAAAGTCCCTACAGGGAGAAGAACAGATACGCAGTATTTT.

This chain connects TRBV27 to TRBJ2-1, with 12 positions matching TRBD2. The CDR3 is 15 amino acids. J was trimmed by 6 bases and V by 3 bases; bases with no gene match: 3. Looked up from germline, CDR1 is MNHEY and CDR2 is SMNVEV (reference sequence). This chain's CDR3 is CASSLVLAGGNEQFF. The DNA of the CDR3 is TGTGCCAGCAGTTTGGTACTAGCGGGAGGCAATGAGCAGTTCTTC.